This T cell receptor (beta chain) was captured by sequencing in a study of T cell clonality in common variable immunodeficiency. This clone was seen more than once but under ten times. The read terminates 3 residues before the CDR3 end, so the remaining end is supplied by the germline J gene. Caucasian heritage predominated among both patients and controls. Sequencing used immunoSEQ multiplex PCR; TCRdb keeps in-frame clones, though not all of them. The sample was found to contain 45,000 to 55,000 clones, and every one recurs. This CDR3 is built from 14 residues. Trimming stripped 5 bases from V and 1 base from J, with 11 bases between. Per the germline V gene, CDR1 is LNHDA and CDR2 is SQIVND (reference sequence).

This sequence joins TRBV19 and TRBJ1-2; D gene ambiguous. This TCR was recovered from a person between 18 and 75 years old in good health. The sequenced material came from peripheral blood mononuclear cells. The CDR3 bases that were read are TGTGCCAGTAGTGGTCCGACTGATAACTATGGC. Protein sequence: CASSGPTDNYG. Given in full, the CDR3 is CASSGPTDNYGYTF.